The rows below give T cell receptor beta chains drawn from one sample of a study of STAT3 mutations in large granular lymphocyte leukemia. Profiling relied on immunoSEQ multiplex PCR, and the TCRdb table lists in-frame clones only, not all of them. This repertoire shows over 5,000 clones, 77% found once; its top ten account for more than 80%. Sequencing used peripheral blood mononuclear cells. The receptors come from a man between 35 and 55 years old with T-cell large granular lymphocyte leukemia. Some clones in this sample may be carry-over from other donors' samples. CDR3s include the opening cysteine and the closing phenylalanine or tryptophan. A D gene is named only where the DNA matches it firmly. For some rows the clone size is stated as once, few or many, or as a class when expanded; others skip it.

abundance	d_gene	v_gene	j_gene	CDR3aa	CDR3nt
.	.	TRBV5-1	TRBJ2-6	CASSEHGTGANVLTF	TGCGCCAGCAGCGAGCATGGGACTGGGGCCAACGTCCTGACTTTC
.	TRBD1	TRBV11-1	TRBJ2-7	CASSLAQGVYEQYF	TGTGCCAGCAGCTTAGCGCAGGGGGTCTACGAGCAGTACTTC
few	.	TRBV7-2	TRBJ2-2	CASSIHTGELFF	TGTGCCAGCAGCATACACACCGGGGAGCTGTTTTTT
.	.	TRBV19	TRBJ2-1	CASSIGLAANEQFF	TGTGCCAGTAGTATAGGGCTAGCAGCCAATGAGCAGTTCTTC
.	TRBD2	TRBV15	TRBJ2-2	CATREGLAGAQNTGELFF	TGTGCCACCAGAGAGGGACTAGCGGGAGCCCAGAACACCGGGGAGCTGTTTTTT
.	.	TRBV7-2	TRBJ2-7	CASSPYQKTYEQYF	TGTGCCAGCAGCCCCTACCAAAAAACCTACGAGCAGTACTTC
.	.	TRBV11-2	TRBJ2-6	CASSSGRFNSGANVLTF	TGTGCCAGCAGCTCCGGACGGTTTAACTCTGGGGCCAACGTCCTGACTTTC
.	TRBD2	TRBV11-2	TRBJ2-5	CASSLDVASGKETQYF	TGTGCCAGCAGCTTAGATGTAGCTAGCGGCAAAGAGACCCAGTACTTC
.	.	TRBV4-3	TRBJ1-3	CASSLERGYSGNTIYF	TGCGCCAGCAGCCTGGAGAGGGGATACTCTGGAAACACCATATATTTT
.	TRBD2	TRBV19	TRBJ2-1	CASSKGLAFEQFF	TGTGCCAGTAGCAAAGGACTAGCGTTTGAGCAGTTCTTC
few	.	TRBV5-1	TRBJ1-2	CASSKDRGIGYTF	TGCGCCAGCAGCAAGGACAGAGGGATTGGCTACACCTTC
.	TRBD1	TRBV10-3	TRBJ2-7	CAISEFLSRQGYYEQYF	TGTGCCATCAGTGAGTTCCTTTCGAGACAGGGCTATTACGAGCAGTACTTC
.	.	TRBV9	TRBJ2-2	CASSPSGEPGAGELFF	TGTGCCAGCAGCCCGTCGGGGGAACCCGGCGCCGGGGAGCTGTTTTTT
.	TRBD1	TRBV18	TRBJ1-2	CASSPATGLVIYGYTF	TGTGCCAGCTCACCAGCGACAGGGTTGGTCATCTATGGCTACACCTTC
.	TRBD2	TRBV30	TRBJ2-7	CAWRTNLAGVLEQYF	TGTGCCTGGAGGACCAACCTAGCGGGAGTACTCGAGCAGTACTTC
.	.	TRBV28	TRBJ1-3	CASSLGGNTIYF	TGTGCCAGCAGTTTAGGTGGAAACACCATATATTTT
.	.	TRBV5-6	TRBJ1-4	CASSQNTGGKLFF	TGTGCCAGCAGCCAAAATACGGGGGGAAAACTGTTTTTT
few	.	TRBV29-1	TRBJ2-7	CSVESSPKYEQYF	TGCAGCGTTGAGTCGTCCCCAAAATACGAGCAGTACTTC
once	.	TRBV15	TRBJ2-3	CATSRETGTQYF	TGTGCCACCAGCAGAGAGACAGGTACGCAGTATTTT
.	.	TRBV19	TRBJ2-7	CASTDDRYEQYF	TGTGCCAGTACGGACGACAGGTACGAGCAGTACTTC
few	TRBD1	TRBV5-6	TRBJ1-1	CASSFGGQGVRYTEAFF	TGTGCCAGCAGCTTCGGGGGACAGGGTGTTAGGTACACTGAAGCTTTCTTT
.	.	TRBV5-1	TRBJ2-3	CASSLEGYTTDTQYF	TGCGCCAGCAGCTTGGAAGGCTACACCACAGATACGCAGTATTTT
.	TRBD1	TRBV2	TRBJ1-1	CASSVGQGVEAFF	TGTGCCAGCAGCGTTGGACAGGGCGTCGAGGCTTTCTTT
.	TRBD2	TRBV5-1	TRBJ2-5	CASSKGTSGGETQYF	TGCGCCAGCAGCAAAGGGACTAGCGGGGGAGAGACCCAGTACTTC
.	.	TRBV28	TRBJ2-5	CASREGTEYQETQYF	TGTGCCAGCAGGGAGGGGACCGAGTACCAAGAGACCCAGTACTTC